These 12 T cell receptor beta chains share one sample of origin, sequenced in a study of blood T cell repertoires in COVID-19. Some clones are missing from TCRdb's copy, which holds only in-frame ones; the method was immunoSEQ multiplex PCR. The sample lists 180,000 or so clones, 80% occurring once. Source material: PBMCs or T cells enriched from blood (not recorded which). The receptors here all came from a man between 60 and 75 years old who had been exposed to COVID-19.

This clone was counted a few times. The chain joins TRBV6-5 to TRBJ2-5, with 7 bases identical to TRBD1. In germline, CDR1 is MNHEY, CDR2 SVGAGI. The CDR3 runs 16 residues. The ends lost 4 bases at V and 6 bases at J; junction bases unmatched: 14. The CDR3 loop reads CASSSNDRVYAKTQYF. CDR3 bases: TGTGCCAGCAGTTCCAACGACAGGGTTTACGCAAAGACCCAGTACTTC.

The chain recombines TRBV19 with TRBJ1-5; TRBD1 matches at 9 bases. The CDR3 runs 17 residues. Germline V gives CDR1 LNHDA, CDR2 SQIVND (reference sequence). Germline trimming cut 8 bases from V and 4 bases from J; bases unmatched to any gene: 15. Here the CDR3 reads CASQHNTGQGSNQPQHF. Written as DNA, the CDR3 is TGTGCCAGTCAACACAACACGGGACAGGGATCTAATCAGCCCCAGCATTTT.

The chain combines TRBV9 with TRBJ2-3, with 7 bases matching TRBD1. The V gene end was trimmed by 3 bases and the J gene end by 0 bases; junction bases not matched to a gene: 10. Germline lookup yields CDR1 SGDLS and CDR2 YYNGEE. This CDR3 has 17 amino acids. As DNA, the CDR3 is TGTGCCAGCAGCGCGAGAGGGACAGACCCTAGCACAGATACGCAGTATTTT. It is translated as CASSARGTDPSTDTQYF.

This clone was counted only a few times. V is TRBV3-1 (or the pseudogene TRBV3-2) and J is TRBJ2-1; TRBD2 agrees at 8 bases. The CDR3 has 17 residues. V dropped 2 bases and J dropped 2; count of bases not matched to a gene: 8. The germline V gene encodes CDR1 LGHDT and CDR2 YNNKEL (reference sequence). CDR3 in amino acids: CASSQFRAGVTYNEQFF. DNA of the CDR3: TGTGCCAGCAGCCAATTTCGAGCGGGAGTTACCTACAATGAGCAGTTCTTC.

This rearrangement joins TRBV3-1 (or the pseudogene TRBV3-2) to TRBJ1-4; D is possibly TRBD1 (5 bases). The CDR3 runs 15 residues. Germline CDR1 reads LGHDT; CDR2 reads YNNKEL (reference sequence). The germline V and J ends were trimmed by 2 bases and 5 bases, with 12 bases remaining between them. CDR3 sequence reads: CASSQWGSSNEKLFF. CDR3 nucleotide sequence: TGTGCCAGCAGCCAATGGGGCAGTTCAAATGAAAAACTGTTTTTT.

V gene TRBV7-2 combines with J gene TRBJ2-2, with D hard to call. This CDR3 comprises 15 residues. Trimming removed 2 bases from V and 1 base from J, with 8 bases in between. CDR1 SGHTA and CDR2 FQGNSA come from the germline V gene. CDR3 residues: CASSLSGGNTGELFF. The DNA of the CDR3 is TGTGCCAGCAGCTTATCGGGTGGGAACACCGGGGAGCTGTTTTTT.

The chain is built from TRBV5-1 and TRBJ1-1; TRBD1 aligns across 7 bases. J lost 4 bases, V lost 3 bases, and 3 bases had no gene match. There are 13 residues in the CDR3. Germline V gene data show CDR1 as SGHRS and CDR2 as YFSETQ. In DNA, the CDR3 is TGCGCCAGCAGCTCCCGGGACAGCACTGAAGCTTTCTTT. Its protein product is CASSSRDSTEAFF.

This sequence joins TRBV7-8 and TRBJ2-7, with 8 bases lining up with TRBD1. CDR3 length equals 13 residues. Per germline, CDR1 SGHVS and CDR2 FQNEAQ. The ends lost 4 bases at V and 8 bases at J; junction bases unmatched: 7. The CDR3: CASSSNRGEKQYF. CDR3 DNA sequence: TGTGCCAGCAGCTCCAACAGGGGGGAAAAGCAGTACTTC.

V is TRBV27 and J is TRBJ2-2; 8 nucleotides align to TRBD2. Germline V gives CDR1 MNHEY, CDR2 SMNVEV (reference sequence). With 2 bases clipped from V and 5 bases from J, the junction kept 10 bases outside the gene matches. The CDR3 is 17 residues long. CDR3 sequence: CASSLESREGQTGELFF. CDR3 DNA sequence: TGTGCCAGCAGTTTAGAAAGTCGGGAGGGCCAAACCGGGGAGCTGTTTTTT.

The rearrangement links TRBV2 to TRBJ2-7, with D possibly matching TRBD1 (5 bases). V lost 7 bases and J 5 bases, leaving 15 bases between the germline ends. Germline V gene lookup returns CDR1 SNHLY and CDR2 FYNNEI. CDR3 length: 13 amino acids. The CDR3 sequence is CASISQGRNEQYF. CDR3 in DNA: TGTGCCAGCATTTCCCAGGGTAGGAACGAGCAGTACTTC.

The CDR3: CASSLSGQSTDTQYF. The CDR3 bases are TGTGCCAGCAGCTTATCAGGGCAATCAACAGATACGCAGTATTTT. The chain has TRBV7-8 and TRBJ2-3, with D possibly matching TRBD1 (5 bases). V was trimmed by 2 bases and J by 3 bases, leaving 12 bases between them. This CDR3 is built from 15 residues. The germline V gene encodes CDR1 SGHVS and CDR2 FQNEAQ.

The chain carries TRBV18 and TRBJ2-7, with 11 positions matching TRBD2. The length of the CDR3 is 16 residues. The V gene end was trimmed by 0 bases and the J gene end by 4 bases; junction bases not matched to a gene: 5. In germline, CDR1 is KGHSH, CDR2 LQKENI. The CDR3 sequence: CASSPPTSGEVYEQYF. CDR3 nucleotides: TGTGCCAGCTCACCACCGACTAGCGGGGAGGTTTACGAGCAGTACTTC.